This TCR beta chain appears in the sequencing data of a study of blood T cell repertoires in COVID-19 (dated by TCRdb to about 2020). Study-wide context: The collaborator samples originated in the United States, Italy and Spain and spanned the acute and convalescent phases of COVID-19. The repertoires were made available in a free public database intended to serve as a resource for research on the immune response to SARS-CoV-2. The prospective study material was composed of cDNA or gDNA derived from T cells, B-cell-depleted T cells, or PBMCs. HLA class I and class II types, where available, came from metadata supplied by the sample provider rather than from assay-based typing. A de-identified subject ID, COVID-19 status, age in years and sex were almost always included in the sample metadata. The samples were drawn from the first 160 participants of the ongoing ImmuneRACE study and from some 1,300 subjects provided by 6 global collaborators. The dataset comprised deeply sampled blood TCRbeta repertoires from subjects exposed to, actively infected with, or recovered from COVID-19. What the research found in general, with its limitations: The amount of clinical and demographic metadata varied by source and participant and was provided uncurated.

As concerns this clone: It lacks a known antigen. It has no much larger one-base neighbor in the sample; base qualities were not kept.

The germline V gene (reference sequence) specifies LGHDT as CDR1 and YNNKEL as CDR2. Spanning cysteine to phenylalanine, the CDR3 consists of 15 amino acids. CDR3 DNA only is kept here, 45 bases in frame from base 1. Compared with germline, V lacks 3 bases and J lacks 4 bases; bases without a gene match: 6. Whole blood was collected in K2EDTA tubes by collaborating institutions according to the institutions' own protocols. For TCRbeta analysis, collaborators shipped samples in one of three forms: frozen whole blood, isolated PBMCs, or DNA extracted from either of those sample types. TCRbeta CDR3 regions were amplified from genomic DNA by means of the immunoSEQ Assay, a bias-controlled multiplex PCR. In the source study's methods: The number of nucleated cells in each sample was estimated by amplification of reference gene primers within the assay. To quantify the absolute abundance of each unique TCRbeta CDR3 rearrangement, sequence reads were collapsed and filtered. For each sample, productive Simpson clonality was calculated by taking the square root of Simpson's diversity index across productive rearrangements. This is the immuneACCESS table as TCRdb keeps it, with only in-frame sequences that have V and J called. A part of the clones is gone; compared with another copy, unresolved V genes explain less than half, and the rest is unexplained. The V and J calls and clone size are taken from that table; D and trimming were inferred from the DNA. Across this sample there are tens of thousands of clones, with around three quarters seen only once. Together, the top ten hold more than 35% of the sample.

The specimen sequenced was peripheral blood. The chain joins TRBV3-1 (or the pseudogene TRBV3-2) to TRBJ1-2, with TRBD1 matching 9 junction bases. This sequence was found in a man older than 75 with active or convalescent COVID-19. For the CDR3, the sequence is CASSQGQGGSYGYTF. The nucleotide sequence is TGTGCCAGCAGCCAGGGACAGGGAGGCAGCTATGGCTACACCTTC.